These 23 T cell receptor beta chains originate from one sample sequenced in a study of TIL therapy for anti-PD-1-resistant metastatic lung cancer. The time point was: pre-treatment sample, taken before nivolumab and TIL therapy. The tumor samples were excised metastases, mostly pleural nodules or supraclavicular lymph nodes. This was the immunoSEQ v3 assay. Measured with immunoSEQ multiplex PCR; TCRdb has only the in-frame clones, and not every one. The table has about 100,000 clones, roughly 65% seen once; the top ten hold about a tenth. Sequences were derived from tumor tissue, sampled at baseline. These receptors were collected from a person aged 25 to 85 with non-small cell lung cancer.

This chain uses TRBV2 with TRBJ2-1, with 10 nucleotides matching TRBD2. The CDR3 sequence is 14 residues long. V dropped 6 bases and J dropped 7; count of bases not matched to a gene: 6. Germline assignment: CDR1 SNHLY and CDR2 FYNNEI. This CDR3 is CASRQLAGLNEQFF. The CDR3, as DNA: TGTGCCAGCAGGCAACTAGCGGGGTTAAATGAGCAGTTCTTC.

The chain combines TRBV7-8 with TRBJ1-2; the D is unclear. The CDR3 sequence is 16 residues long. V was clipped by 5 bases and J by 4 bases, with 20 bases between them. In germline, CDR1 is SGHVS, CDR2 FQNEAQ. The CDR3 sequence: CASSIKSDRAGYGYTF. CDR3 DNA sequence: TGTGCCAGCAGCATCAAATCCGACCGGGCCGGCTATGGCTACACCTTC.

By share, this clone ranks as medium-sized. DNA of the CDR3: TGCGCCAGCAGCTTAACCGGTTACGAAGAGACCCAGTACTTC. It codes for CASSLTGYEETQYF. The chain has TRBV5-1 and TRBJ2-5; D is unclear. Between the trimmed V and J ends, which lost 2 bases and 3 bases, there was a span of 11 bases. CDR3 length equals 14 residues. Germline V gives CDR1 SGHRS, CDR2 YFSETQ. The full variable domain, its missing parts supplied by reference TRBV5-1 and TRBJ2-5, is KAGVTQTPRYLIKTRGQQVTLSCSPISGHRSVSWYQQTPGQGLQFLFEYFSETQRNKGNFPGRFSGRQFSNSRSEMNVSTLELGDSALYLCASSLTGYEETQYFGPGTRLLVL.

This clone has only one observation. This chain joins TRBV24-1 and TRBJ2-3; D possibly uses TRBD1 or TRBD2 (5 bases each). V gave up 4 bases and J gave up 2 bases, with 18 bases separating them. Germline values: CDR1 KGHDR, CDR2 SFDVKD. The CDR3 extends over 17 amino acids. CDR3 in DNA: TGTGCCACCAGTGAATCGGGCCGGAGAGGGGTCACAGATACGCAGTATTTT. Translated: CATSESGRRGVTDTQYF.

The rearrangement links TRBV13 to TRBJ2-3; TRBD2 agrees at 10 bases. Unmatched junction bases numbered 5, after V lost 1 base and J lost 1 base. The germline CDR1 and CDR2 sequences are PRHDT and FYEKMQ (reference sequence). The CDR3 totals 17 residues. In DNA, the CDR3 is TGTGCCAGCAGCTTAGCCGTCGGGACTAGCGGCACAGATACGCAGTATTTT. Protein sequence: CASSLAVGTSGTDTQYF.

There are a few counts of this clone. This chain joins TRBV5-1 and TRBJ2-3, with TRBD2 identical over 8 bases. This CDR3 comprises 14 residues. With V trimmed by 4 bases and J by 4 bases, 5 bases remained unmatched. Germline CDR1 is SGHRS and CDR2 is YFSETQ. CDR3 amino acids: CASSLSGRADTQYF. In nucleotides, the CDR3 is TGCGCCAGCAGCCTCAGCGGGAGAGCAGATACGCAGTATTTT. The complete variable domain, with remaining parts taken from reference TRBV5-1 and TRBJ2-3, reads KAGVTQTPRYLIKTRGQQVTLSCSPISGHRSVSWYQQTPGQGLQFLFEYFSETQRNKGNFPGRFSGRQFSNSRSEMNVSTLELGDSALYLCASSLSGRADTQYFGPGTRLTVL.

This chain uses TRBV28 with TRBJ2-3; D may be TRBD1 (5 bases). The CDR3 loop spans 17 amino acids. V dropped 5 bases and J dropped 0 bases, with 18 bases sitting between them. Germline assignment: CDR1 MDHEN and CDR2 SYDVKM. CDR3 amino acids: CASSLGPGRPSTDTQYF. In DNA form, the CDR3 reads TGTGCCAGCAGTCTGGGGCCCGGGCGGCCGAGCACAGATACGCAGTATTTT.

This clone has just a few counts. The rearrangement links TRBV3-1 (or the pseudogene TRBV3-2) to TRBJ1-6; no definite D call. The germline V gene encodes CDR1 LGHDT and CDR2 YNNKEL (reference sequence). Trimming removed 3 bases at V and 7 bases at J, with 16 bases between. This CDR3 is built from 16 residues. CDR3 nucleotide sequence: TGTGCCAGCAGCCACGGCTGGACGCAGCCGAATTCACCCCTCCACTTT. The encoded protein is CASSHGWTQPNSPLHF.

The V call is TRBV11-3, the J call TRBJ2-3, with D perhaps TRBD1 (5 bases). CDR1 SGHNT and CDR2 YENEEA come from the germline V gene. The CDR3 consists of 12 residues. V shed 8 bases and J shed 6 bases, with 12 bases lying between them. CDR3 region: CASSQWGDTQYF. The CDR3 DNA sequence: TGTGCCAGCTCCCAATGGGGCGATACGCAGTATTTT.

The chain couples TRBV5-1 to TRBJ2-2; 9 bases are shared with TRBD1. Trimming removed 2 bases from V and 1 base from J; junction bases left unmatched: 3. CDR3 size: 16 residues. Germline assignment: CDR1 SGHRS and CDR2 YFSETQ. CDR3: CASSLPGQGNTGELFF. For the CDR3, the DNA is TGCGCCAGCAGCTTACCGGGACAGGGGAACACCGGGGAGCTGTTTTTT.

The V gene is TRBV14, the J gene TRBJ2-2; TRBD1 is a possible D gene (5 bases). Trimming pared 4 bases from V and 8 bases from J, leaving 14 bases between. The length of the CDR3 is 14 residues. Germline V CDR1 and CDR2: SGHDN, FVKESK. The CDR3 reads CASSPISRAGELFF. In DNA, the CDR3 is TGTGCCAGCAGCCCAATATCCAGGGCAGGGGAGCTGTTTTTT.

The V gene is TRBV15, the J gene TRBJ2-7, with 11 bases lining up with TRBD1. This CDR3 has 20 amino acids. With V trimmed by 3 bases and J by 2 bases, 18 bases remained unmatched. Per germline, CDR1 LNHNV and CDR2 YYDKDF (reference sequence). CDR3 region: CATSRRPAGQGVTPTYEQYF. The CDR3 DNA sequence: TGTGCCACCAGCAGGCGCCCAGCGGGACAGGGGGTCACCCCCACCTACGAGCAGTACTTC.

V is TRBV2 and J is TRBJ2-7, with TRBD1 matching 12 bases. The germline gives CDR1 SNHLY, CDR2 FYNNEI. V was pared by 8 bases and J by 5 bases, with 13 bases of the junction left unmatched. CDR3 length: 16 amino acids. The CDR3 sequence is CASWGLRGQGAHEQYF. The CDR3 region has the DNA TGTGCCAGCTGGGGTTTAAGGGGACAGGGGGCCCACGAGCAGTACTTC.

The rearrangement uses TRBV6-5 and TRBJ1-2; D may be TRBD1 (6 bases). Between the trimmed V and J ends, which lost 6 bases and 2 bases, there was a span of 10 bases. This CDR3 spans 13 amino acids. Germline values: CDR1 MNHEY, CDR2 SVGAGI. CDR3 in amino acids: CASRPTGNYGYTF. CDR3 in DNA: TGTGCCAGCAGACCTACAGGGAACTATGGCTACACCTTC.

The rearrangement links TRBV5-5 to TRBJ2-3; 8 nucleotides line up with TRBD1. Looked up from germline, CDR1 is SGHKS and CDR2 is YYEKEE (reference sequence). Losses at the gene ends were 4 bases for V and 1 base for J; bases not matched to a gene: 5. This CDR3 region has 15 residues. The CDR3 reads CASSGTGGRTDTQYF. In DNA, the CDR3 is TGTGCCAGCAGCGGCACAGGGGGACGCACAGATACGCAGTATTTT.

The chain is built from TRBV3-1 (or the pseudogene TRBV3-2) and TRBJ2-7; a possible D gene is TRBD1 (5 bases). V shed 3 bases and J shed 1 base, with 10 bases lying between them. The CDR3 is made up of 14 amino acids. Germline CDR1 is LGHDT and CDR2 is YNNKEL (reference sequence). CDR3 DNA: TGTGCCAGCAGCCAGGATACAGGTTCCTACGAGCAGTACTTC. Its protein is CASSQDTGSYEQYF.

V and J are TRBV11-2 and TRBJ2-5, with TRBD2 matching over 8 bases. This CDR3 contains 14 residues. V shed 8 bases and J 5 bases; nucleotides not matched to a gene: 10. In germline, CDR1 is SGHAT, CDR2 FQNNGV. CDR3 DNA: TGTGCCAGCGGATTCAACGGGGGGGCCGAGACCCAGTACTTC. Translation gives CASGFNGGAETQYF.

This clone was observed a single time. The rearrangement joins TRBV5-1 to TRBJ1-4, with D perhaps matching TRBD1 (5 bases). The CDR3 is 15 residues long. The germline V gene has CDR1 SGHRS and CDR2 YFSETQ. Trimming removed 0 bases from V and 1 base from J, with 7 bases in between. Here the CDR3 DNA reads TGCGCCAGCAGCTTGGGTAGGGGAACTAATGAAAAACTGTTTTTT. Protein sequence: CASSLGRGTNEKLFF. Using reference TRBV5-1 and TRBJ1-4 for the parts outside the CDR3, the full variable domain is KAGVTQTPRYLIKTRGQQVTLSCSPISGHRSVSWYQQTPGQGLQFLFEYFSETQRNKGNFPGRFSGRQFSNSRSEMNVSTLELGDSALYLCASSLGRGTNEKLFFGSGTQLSVL.

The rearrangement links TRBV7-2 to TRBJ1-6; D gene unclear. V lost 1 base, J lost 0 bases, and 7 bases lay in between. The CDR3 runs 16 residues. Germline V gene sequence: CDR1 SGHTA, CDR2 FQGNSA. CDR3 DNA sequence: TGTGCCAGCAGCTTAGTAGGGAGCTCCTATAATTCACCCCTCCACTTT. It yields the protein CASSLVGSSYNSPLHF.

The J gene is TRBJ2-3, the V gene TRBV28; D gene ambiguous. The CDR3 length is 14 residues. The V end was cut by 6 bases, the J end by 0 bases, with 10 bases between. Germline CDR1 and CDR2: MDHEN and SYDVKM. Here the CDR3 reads CASSIDLSTDTQYF. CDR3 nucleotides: TGTGCCAGCAGCATTGACCTTAGCACAGATACGCAGTATTTT.

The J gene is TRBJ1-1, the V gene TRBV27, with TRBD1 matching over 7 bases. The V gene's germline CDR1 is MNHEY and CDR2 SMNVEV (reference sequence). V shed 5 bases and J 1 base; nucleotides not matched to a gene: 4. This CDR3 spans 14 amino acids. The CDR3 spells CASSRTGGNTEAFF. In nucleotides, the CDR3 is TGTGCCAGCAGTCGGACAGGAGGGAACACTGAAGCTTTCTTT.

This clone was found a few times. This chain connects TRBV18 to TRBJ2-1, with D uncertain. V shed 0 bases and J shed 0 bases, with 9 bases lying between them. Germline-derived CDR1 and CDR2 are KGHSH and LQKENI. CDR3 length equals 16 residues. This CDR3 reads CASSPPQQSSYNEQFF. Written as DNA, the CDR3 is TGTGCCAGCTCACCACCACAACAGAGCTCCTACAATGAGCAGTTCTTC.

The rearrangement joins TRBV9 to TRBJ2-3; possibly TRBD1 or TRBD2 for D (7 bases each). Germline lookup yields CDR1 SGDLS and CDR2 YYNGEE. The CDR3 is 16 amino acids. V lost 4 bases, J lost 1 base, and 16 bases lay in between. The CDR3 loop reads CASSPRGGIGTDTQYF. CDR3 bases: TGTGCCAGCAGCCCCAGGGGGGGGATTGGCACAGATACGCAGTATTTT.